This is a list of T cell receptor beta chains from one sample in a study of blood T cell repertoires in COVID-19. Assay used: immunoSEQ multiplex PCR; TCRdb lists only in-frame clones, some missing. The sample yields about 190,000 clones, approximately 78% seen once. Input material: peripheral blood. Source of these receptors: a woman over 75 with active or convalescent COVID-19. The CDR3 runs from the conserved cysteine through the conserved F or W. D genes are given only for firm matches. Only some rows state a clone size, as once, few, many or a class for expanded clones.

>TRBD2|few|TRBJ2-7|TRBV19
TGTGCCAGTAGTATTCCCCTAGCGGGGCGCCTGGAGCAGTACTTC
CASSIPLAGRLEQYF
>NA|NA|TRBJ1-2|TRBV5-1
TGCGCCAGCAGCGGCTCCGGCACAAGAGGTGATGGCTACACCTTC
CASSGSGTRGDGYTF
>NA|NA|TRBJ1-6|TRBV2
TGTGCCAGCAGTGAAGGTGGGACATCAAATTCACCCCTCCACTTT
CASSEGGTSNSPLHF
>NA|many|TRBJ2-7|TRBV28
TGTGCCAGCTGGCGGGACGGTTCCTACGAGCAGTACTTC
CASWRDGSYEQYF
>TRBD1|NA|TRBJ1-6|TRBV27
TGTGCCAGCAGTTTCCATCGGACAGGGAATAATTCACCCCTCCACTTT
CASSFHRTGNNSPLHF
>TRBD2|NA|TRBJ2-3|TRBV7-8
TGTGCCAGCAGCCAACACCCGGCTAGCGGGGGGGAGTATACGCAGTATTTT
CASSQHPASGGEYTQYF
>TRBD1|NA|TRBJ2-7|TRBV11-2
TGTGCCAGCAGCTTCGGGACAGGGGGCTCCTACGAGCAGTACTTC
CASSFGTGGSYEQYF
>TRBD2|NA|TRBJ2-1|TRBV9
TGTGCCAGCAGCGTCGAACTAGCGGGGGGTCAAAATGAGCAGTTCTTC
CASSVELAGGQNEQFF
>TRBD2|NA|TRBJ2-7|TRBV4-3
TGCGCCAGCAGCCAAGGGAGTGTGGCTAGCGGGGCCTACGAGCAGTACTTC
CASSQGSVASGAYEQYF
>NA|few|TRBJ1-5|TRBV6-5
TGTGCCAGCAGACCCAGGGGCCGGGGAAGTCAGCCCCAGCATTTT
CASRPRGRGSQPQHF